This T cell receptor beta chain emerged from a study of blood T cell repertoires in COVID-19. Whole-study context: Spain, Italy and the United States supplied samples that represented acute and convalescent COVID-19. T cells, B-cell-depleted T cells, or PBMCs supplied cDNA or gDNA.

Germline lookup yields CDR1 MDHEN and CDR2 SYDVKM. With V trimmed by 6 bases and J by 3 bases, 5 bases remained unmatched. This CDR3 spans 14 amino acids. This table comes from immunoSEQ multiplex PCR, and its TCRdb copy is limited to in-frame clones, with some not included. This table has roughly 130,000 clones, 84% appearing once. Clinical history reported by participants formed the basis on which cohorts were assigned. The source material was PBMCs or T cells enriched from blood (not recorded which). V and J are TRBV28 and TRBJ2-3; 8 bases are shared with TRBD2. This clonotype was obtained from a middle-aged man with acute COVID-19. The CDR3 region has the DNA TGTGCCAGCAGAAGCGGGAGTGGGACAGATACGCAGTATTTT. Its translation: CASRSGSGTDTQYF. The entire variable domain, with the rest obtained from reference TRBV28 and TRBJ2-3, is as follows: DVKVTQSSRYLVKRTGEKVFLECVQDMDHENMFWYRQDPGLGLRLIYFSYDVKMKEKGDIPEGYSVSREKKERFSLILESASTNQTSMYLCASRSGSGTDTQYFGPGTRLTVL.